This TCR beta chain emerged from a study of blood T cell repertoires in COVID-19. About the research overall: Sites across the United States, Italy and Spain contributed samples from acute and convalescent COVID-19. From T cells, B-cell-depleted T cells, or PBMCs came the material, which was cDNA or gDNA.

Only in-frame clones appear in the TCRdb table, and some are missing; sequencing was by immunoSEQ multiplex PCR. The data hold about 310,000 clones, with about 89% observed a single time. This CDR3 is 17 amino acids long. Ages ranged from about 18 to 89 years, with residence in under 25 US areas. Sequencing input: PBMCs or T cells enriched from blood (not recorded which). The gene calls are TRBV21-1 and TRBJ1-1; the table's TRBD1 call for D was not verified on the DNA. TRBV21-1 is labeled a pseudogene. This receptor was identified in a man between 60 and 75 years old who had recovered from COVID-19. Here the CDR3 DNA reads TGTGCCAGCAGCAAAGGTGAGGCAGGGCCAATGAACACTGAAGCTTTCTTT. Encoded protein: CASSKGEAGPMNTEAFF.